This T cell receptor beta chain was captured in a study of monozygotic twins with cystic fibrosis. Across the whole study: Libraries were built from three micrograms of fragmented DNA using about 14 PCR cycles. Study-level findings and limits: Co-twins had the most similar V usage for 13 of 16 pairs, J for 8.

This CDR3 comprises 16 residues. From germline, CDR1 is LNHDA and CDR2 SQIVND (reference sequence). V was pared by 3 bases and J by 2 bases, with 6 bases of the junction left unmatched. TCRdb's table, derived via immunoSEQ multiplex PCR, lists solely in-frame clones and lacks some. The sample yields around 15,000 clones, roughly nine tenths seen once. Turning to this clone: The antigen is unknown.

This chain connects TRBV19 to TRBJ2-1; 8 bases line up with TRBD2. The sample was blood. This TCR was sampled from a boy aged 5 to 17 with cystic fibrosis. This CDR3 is CASSIRREDTYNEQFF. Here the CDR3 DNA reads TGTGCCAGTAGTATTCGGCGGGAGGATACCTACAATGAGCAGTTCTTC.